What follows are 3 T cell receptor beta chains derived from one specimen sequenced in a study of blood T cell repertoires in COVID-19. Sequenced by immunoSEQ multiplex PCR; TCRdb stores in-frame clones only, minus some. The data hold roughly 69,000 clones, with more than 60% observed a single time. Material for sequencing was peripheral blood. The origin of the receptors is a human donor in a cohort sampled during active COVID-19.

The rearrangement uses TRBV19 and TRBJ2-7; a weak D match, TRBD1 (6 bases). V was cut by 4 bases and J by 2 bases, with 15 bases left in between. This CDR3 spans 15 amino acids. Germline V gene data show CDR1 as LNHDA and CDR2 as SQIVND (reference sequence). CDR3 protein: CASSKARDTTYEQYF. The CDR3, as DNA: TGTGCCAGTAGTAAAGCCCGGGACACTACCTACGAGCAGTACTTC.

The gene calls are TRBV3-1 (or the pseudogene TRBV3-2) and TRBJ2-7; 9 bases align to TRBD1. This CDR3 is built from 17 residues. Trimming cost V 5 bases and J 10 bases; bases outside gene matches: 21. Germline loops: CDR1 LGHDT, CDR2 YNNKEL (reference sequence). The CDR3 loop reads CASSIRDREFRCVEQYF. CDR3 in DNA: TGTGCCAGCAGCATCCGGGACAGGGAGTTTCGGTGCGTTGAACAGTACTTC.

The chain employs TRBV4-1 and TRBJ1-3, with D unclear. This CDR3 has 15 amino acids. The germline V and J ends were trimmed by 8 bases and 3 bases, with 17 bases remaining between them. The germline V gene has CDR1 MGHRA and CDR2 YSYEKL. The CDR3 nucleotides are TGCGCCAGCTCCCGGGAGGGTTCGGATGGAAACACCATATATTTT. Encoded protein: CASSREGSDGNTIYF.